One sample yielded the 21 T cell receptor beta chains listed below, sequenced in a study of blood T cells in healthy people across ages. Primed by a sample-barcoded 5' primer and a J-beta primer mix, a second PCR proceeded for roughly 6 to 12 cycles. TCRdb ran MiXCR on the 5' RACE reads and lists one entry per CDR3 protein. The table includes about a million distinct CDR3 sequences, around 46% detected once. The sequenced sample consisted of blood. These receptors were collected from a man younger than 45 in good health.

This clonotype was seen only a few times. V usage is TRBV5-6 and J usage is TRBJ2-1; D is undetermined. The CDR3 contains 14 residues. Germline V CDR1 and CDR2: SGHDT, YYEEEE. Trimming took 4 bases from V and 3 from J, leaving 11 bases between them. Here the CDR3 reads CASSTDTLYNEQFF. The CDR3 bases are TGTGCCAGCAGCACCGACACCCTCTACAATGAGCAGTTCTTC. Complete variable domain (other parts from reference TRBV5-6 and TRBJ2-1): DAGVTQSPTHLIKTRGQQVTLRCSPKSGHDTVSWYQQALGQGPQFIFQYYEEEERQRGNFPDRFSGHQFPNYSSELNVNALLLGDSALYLCASSTDTLYNEQFFGPGTRLTVL.

This clonotype has a single count. This chain connects TRBV29-1 to TRBJ2-1; TRBD1 is a possible D gene (5 bases). V lost 4 bases, J lost 7 bases, and 17 bases lay in between. The CDR3 length is 14 residues. CDR1 is SQVTM and CDR2 is ANQGSEA in the germline V gene. The CDR3 region has the DNA TGCAGCGTTGCCCCGGCAGGGTCGGAGAATGAGCAGTTCTTC. It is translated as CSVAPAGSENEQFF.

As to this clonotype: Sequence at one end of the junction differs from germline and may be a read error. The genes are TRBV4-1 and TRBJ2-5; TRBD2 matches at 10 bases. The germline CDR1 and CDR2 sequences are MGHRA and YSYEKL. This CDR3 contains 16 residues. The CDR3 DNA is TGCGCCAACAGCCAAAGCCTAGCGGGGGACCAAGAGACCCAGTACTTC. Translation: CANSQSLAGDQETQYF.

This sequence joins TRBV20-1 and TRBJ2-1, with TRBD2 matching over 9 bases. Looked up from germline, CDR1 is DFQATT and CDR2 is SNEGSKA (reference sequence). V lost 6 bases, J lost 6 bases, and 9 bases stayed unmatched. CDR3 length: 14 residues. The CDR3 nucleotides are TGCAGTGCCAGCCTGGCGGGGGGGCTCAATGAGCAGTTCTTC. It yields the protein CSASLAGGLNEQFF.

This clonotype was counted a few times. V is TRBV29-1 and J is TRBJ2-2; 8 positions match TRBD2. Germline CDR1 is SQVTM and CDR2 is ANQGSEA. There are 15 residues in the CDR3. Trimming at V came to 5 bases and at J to 4 bases, leaving 9 bases not matched to a gene. This CDR3 reads CSVLVERGPTGELFF. CDR3 nucleotides: TGCAGCGTTCTTGTGGAGCGGGGGCCCACCGGGGAGCTGTTTTTT.

The rearrangement joins TRBV4-1 to TRBJ1-1; D may be TRBD1 (5 bases). The CDR3 runs 14 residues. Germline values: CDR1 MGHRA, CDR2 YSYEKL. The V end was cut by 7 bases, the J end by 3 bases, with 15 bases between. Written as DNA, the CDR3 is TGCGCCAGCAACAACAGGTGGGGGGACACTGAAGCTTTCTTT. Protein sequence: CASNNRWGDTEAFF.

This clonotype was seen a handful of times. This sequence joins TRBV6-5 and TRBJ1-5, with D possibly TRBD1 on 5 matching bases. Between the trimmed V and J ends, which lost 6 bases and 5 bases, there was a span of 17 bases. Germline V gene lookup returns CDR1 MNHEY and CDR2 SVGAGI. The CDR3 sequence is 15 residues long. The DNA of the CDR3 is TGTGCCAGCAGCTCACTCATAGCGGGACATCAGCCCCAGCATTTT. Protein: CASSSLIAGHQPQHF.

The chain has TRBV3-1 and TRBJ1-4; D is possibly TRBD1 (5 bases). The CDR3 is 15 residues long. V was cut by 0 bases and J by 8 bases, with 13 bases left in between. Germline V gene sequence: CDR1 LGHDT, CDR2 YNNKEL (reference sequence). CDR3 nucleotides: TGTGCCAGCAGCCAAGATCAGGGAAGGGGCGAAAAACTGTTTTTT. Translated: CASSQDQGRGEKLFF.

This clonotype has ten or more counts. The chain links TRBV6-4 to TRBJ2-3; 11 bases fit TRBD2. The CDR3 has 16 amino acids. Trimming removed 2 bases from V and 4 bases from J; junction bases left unmatched: 5. CDR1 MRHNA and CDR2 SNTAGT come from the germline V gene. This CDR3 reads CASSDVASGGSDTQYF. DNA for the CDR3: TGTGCCAGCAGTGACGTGGCTAGCGGGGGGTCAGATACGCAGTATTTT.

The chain links TRBV6-2 or TRBV6-3 to TRBJ2-5, with 8 nucleotides matching TRBD2. The junction had 5 bases not matched to a gene; V was cut back by 2 bases and J by 3 bases. From germline, CDR1 is MNHEY and CDR2 SVGEGT. The CDR3 loop spans 15 amino acids. CDR3 nucleotide sequence: TGTGCCAGCAGTTACAGCGAGCGGGGGAAAGAGACCCAGTACTTC. This encodes CASSYSERGKETQYF.

The V gene is TRBV20-1, the J gene TRBJ1-5, with 11 bases matching TRBD1. The germline CDR1 and CDR2 sequences are DFQATT and SNEGSKA (reference sequence). The junction had 7 bases not matched to a gene; V was cut back by 2 bases and J by 7 bases. The CDR3 loop spans 15 amino acids. In DNA form, the CDR3 reads TGCAGTGCTAGAATATCCGGGACAGGGGGACAGCCCCAGCATTTT. Translated, it gives CSARISGTGGQPQHF.

This sequence joins TRBV20-1 and TRBJ2-7, with D perhaps TRBD2 (6 bases). V dropped 6 bases and J dropped 0 bases, with 15 bases sitting between them. The CDR3 runs to 14 residues. Germline V lookup: CDR1 DFQATT, CDR2 SNEGSKA (reference sequence). CDR3 sequence (DNA): TGCAGTGCCCAGGACTACAAAAGCTCCTACGAGCAGTACTTC. It translates to CSAQDYKSSYEQYF.

The V and J genes are TRBV7-9 and TRBJ2-1; TRBD1 is a possible D gene (5 bases). V lost 3 bases and J lost 8, with 14 bases in between. The CDR3 runs 14 residues. Germline CDR1 and CDR2: SEHNR and FQNEAQ (reference sequence). Here the CDR3 reads CASSFLMAGHEQFF. CDR3 sequence (DNA): TGTGCCAGCAGCTTCCTAATGGCAGGGCATGAGCAGTTCTTC.

The V gene is TRBV12-3 or TRBV12-4, the J gene TRBJ1-2; no clear D gene. V lost 9 bases and J lost 8, with 13 bases in between. This CDR3 is built from 11 residues. CDR3 DNA: TGTGCCAGTGGGAGGGCCGGGGGCTACACCTTC. Its translation: CASGRAGGYTF.

This clonotype has only a few counts. V is TRBV20-1 and J is TRBJ2-7; TRBD1 matches at 8 bases. Per germline, CDR1 DFQATT and CDR2 SNEGSKA (reference sequence). V lost 6 bases to trimming and J lost 4 bases; unmatched junction nucleotides: 11. The CDR3 contains 14 residues. The CDR3 reads CSARPGQGNYEQYF. The CDR3 DNA reads as TGCAGTGCCAGACCCGGACAGGGCAATTACGAGCAGTACTTC.

This sequence joins TRBV29-1 and TRBJ2-5; D might be TRBD1 or TRBD2, each matching 6 bases. Trimming pared 4 bases from V and 2 bases from J, leaving 11 bases between. CDR1 and CDR2 from the germline V gene are SQVTM and ANQGSEA. The CDR3 is made up of 13 amino acids. CDR3 in DNA: TGCAGCGTTGGGAGGGGGTTTCAAGAGACCCAGTACTTC. It specifies CSVGRGFQETQYF.

This clonotype occurred a few times. This chain links TRBV7-6 with TRBJ2-3, with D uncertain. Deletions cut 5 bases from V and 8 bases from J, with 14 bases between. Germline CDR1 reads SGHVS; CDR2 reads FNYEAQ. The CDR3 length is 13 residues. In DNA form, the CDR3 reads TGTGCCAGCAGCCCTCAAGAGGACCTTACGCAGTATTTT. Amino acids: CASSPQEDLTQYF.

This clonotype was detected only a few times. The genes are TRBV6-2 or TRBV6-3 and TRBJ2-3, with TRBD2 as a possible D gene (6 bases). The CDR3 has 14 residues. The V gene's germline CDR1 is MNHEY and CDR2 SVGEGT. The germline V and J ends were trimmed by 2 bases and 6 bases, with 12 bases remaining between them. In DNA, the CDR3 is TGTGCCAGCAGTTACAGCTCTAGCGTGGATACGCAGTATTTT. Translating it yields CASSYSSSVDTQYF.

The gene calls are TRBV27 and TRBJ1-1; D gene unclear. Germline assignment: CDR1 MNHEY and CDR2 SMNVEV (reference sequence). This CDR3 spans 12 amino acids. The V end lost 5 bases, the J end lost 2 bases, and 6 bases lay between the germline ends. The CDR3 is CASSGFNTEAFF. In DNA form, the CDR3 reads TGTGCCAGCAGTGGGTTCAACACTGAAGCTTTCTTT.

The chain recombines TRBV28 with TRBJ1-5; the D is unclear. The V gene lost 2 bases and the J gene lost 4 bases, with 3 bases spanning the gap. Germline CDR1 and CDR2: MDHEN and SYDVKM. The CDR3 loop spans 12 amino acids. CDR3: CASSLQNQPQHF. The CDR3 DNA sequence: TGTGCCAGCAGTTTACAGAATCAGCCCCAGCATTTT.

This sequence joins TRBV4-3 and TRBJ2-3; perhaps TRBD2 as D (7 bases). Trimming pared 4 bases from V and 0 bases from J, leaving 17 bases between. Germline V gives CDR1 LGHNA, CDR2 YSLEER. CDR3 length: 17 residues. The CDR3 sequence is CASSLQEGGTSTDTQYF. CDR3 nucleotide sequence: TGCGCCAGCAGCCTTCAGGAGGGGGGGACTAGCACAGATACGCAGTATTTT.